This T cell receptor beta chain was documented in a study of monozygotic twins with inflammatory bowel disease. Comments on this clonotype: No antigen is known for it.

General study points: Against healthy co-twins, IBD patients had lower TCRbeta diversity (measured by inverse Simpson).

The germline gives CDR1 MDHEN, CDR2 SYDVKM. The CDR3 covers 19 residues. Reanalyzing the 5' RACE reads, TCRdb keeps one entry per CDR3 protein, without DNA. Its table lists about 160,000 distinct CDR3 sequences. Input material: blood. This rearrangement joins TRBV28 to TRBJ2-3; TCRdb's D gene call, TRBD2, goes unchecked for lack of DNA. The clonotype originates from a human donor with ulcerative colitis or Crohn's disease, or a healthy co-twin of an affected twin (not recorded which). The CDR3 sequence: CASSQLAGTGMGTTDTQYF.